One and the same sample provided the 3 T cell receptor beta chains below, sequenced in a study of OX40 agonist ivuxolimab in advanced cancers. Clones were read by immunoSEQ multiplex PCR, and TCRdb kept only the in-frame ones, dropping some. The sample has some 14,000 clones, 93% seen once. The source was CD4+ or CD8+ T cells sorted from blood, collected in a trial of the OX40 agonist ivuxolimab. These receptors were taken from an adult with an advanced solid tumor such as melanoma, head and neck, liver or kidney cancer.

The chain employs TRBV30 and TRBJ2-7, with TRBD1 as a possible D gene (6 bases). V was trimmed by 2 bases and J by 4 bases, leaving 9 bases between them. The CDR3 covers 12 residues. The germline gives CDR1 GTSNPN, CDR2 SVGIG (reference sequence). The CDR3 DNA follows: TGTGCCTGGAGTTCAACAGGGTACGAGCAGTACTTC. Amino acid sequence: CAWSSTGYEQYF.

The CDR3 is CASSASPGTGNDTDTQYF. As DNA, the CDR3 is TGTGCCAGCAGCGCCAGTCCCGGGACAGGGAACGACACAGATACGCAGTATTTT. This chain uses TRBV7-9 with TRBJ2-3, with TRBD1 identical over 9 bases. CDR1 and CDR2 (germline): SEHNR, FQNEAQ (reference sequence). The CDR3 is 18 residues long. After removal of 5 bases from V and 2 bases from J, the junction contained 14 bases not matched to a gene.

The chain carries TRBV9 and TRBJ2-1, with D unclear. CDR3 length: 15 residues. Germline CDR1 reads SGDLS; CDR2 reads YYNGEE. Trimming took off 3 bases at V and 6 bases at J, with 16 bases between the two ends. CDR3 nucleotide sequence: TGTGCCAGCAGCGCCCCGGAGACCCCTGGCAATGAGCAGTTCTTC. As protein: CASSAPETPGNEQFF. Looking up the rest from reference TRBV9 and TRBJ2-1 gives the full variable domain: DSGVTQTPKHLITATGQRVTLRCSPRSGDLSVYWYQQSLDQGLQFLIQYYNGEERAKGNILERFSAQQFPDLHSELNLSSLELGDSALYFCASSAPETPGNEQFFGPGTRLTVL.